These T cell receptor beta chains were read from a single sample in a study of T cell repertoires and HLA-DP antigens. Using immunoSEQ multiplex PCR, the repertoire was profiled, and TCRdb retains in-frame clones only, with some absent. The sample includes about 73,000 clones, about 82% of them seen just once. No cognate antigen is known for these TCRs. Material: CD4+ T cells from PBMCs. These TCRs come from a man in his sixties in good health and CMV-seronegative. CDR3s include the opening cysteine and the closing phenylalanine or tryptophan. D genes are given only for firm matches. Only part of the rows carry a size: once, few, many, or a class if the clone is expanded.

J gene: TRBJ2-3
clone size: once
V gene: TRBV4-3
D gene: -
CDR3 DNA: TGCGCCAGCAGCCGTGAGTTCGCGGTTAGCACAGATACGCAGTATTTT
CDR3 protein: CASSREFAVSTDTQYF

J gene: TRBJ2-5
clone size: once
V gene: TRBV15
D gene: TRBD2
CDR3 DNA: TGTGCCACCAGCAGAGATCCCAGCGGGGGGATCCAGTACTTC
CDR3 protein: CATSRDPSGGIQYF

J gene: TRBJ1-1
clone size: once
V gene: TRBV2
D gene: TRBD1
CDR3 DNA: TGTGCCAGCAGCCGGGACAGGGACACTGAAGCTTTCTTT
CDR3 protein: CASSRDRDTEAFF

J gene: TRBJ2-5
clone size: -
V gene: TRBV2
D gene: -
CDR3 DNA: TGTGCCAGCAGGAGATCCGCTAGTGGGCAAGAGACCCAGTACTTC
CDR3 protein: CASRRSASGQETQYF

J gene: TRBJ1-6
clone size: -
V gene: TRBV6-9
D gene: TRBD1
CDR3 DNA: TGTGCCAGCAGTTATGGGGACAGTGAGGGATGTCCCCACTTT
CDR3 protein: CASSYGDSEGCPHF

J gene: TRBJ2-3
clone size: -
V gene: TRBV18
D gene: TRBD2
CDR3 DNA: TGTGCCAGCTCACCACCCGGGCTAGCGGGTGACACGCAGTATTTT
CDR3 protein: CASSPPGLAGDTQYF

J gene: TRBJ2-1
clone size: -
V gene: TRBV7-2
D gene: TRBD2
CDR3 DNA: TGTGCCAGCAGCACCACGGGACTAGGGGACAATGAGCAGTTCTTC
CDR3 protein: CASSTTGLGDNEQFF

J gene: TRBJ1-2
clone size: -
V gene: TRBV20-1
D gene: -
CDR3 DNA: TGCAGTGCTAGGCAGGACTATGGCTACACCTTC
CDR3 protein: CSARQDYGYTF

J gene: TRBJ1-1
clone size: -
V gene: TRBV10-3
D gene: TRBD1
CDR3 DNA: TGTGCCATCAAGGGACAGGGAATAAGGGAAGCTTTCTTT
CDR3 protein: CAIKGQGIREAFF

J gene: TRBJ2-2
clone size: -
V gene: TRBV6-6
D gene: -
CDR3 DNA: TGTGCCAGCAGCCCCCTATCGCAGCTGTTTTTT
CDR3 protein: CASSPLSQLFF

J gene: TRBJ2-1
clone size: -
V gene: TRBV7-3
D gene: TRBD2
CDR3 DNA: TGTGCCAGCAGCTCAGCGACTAGCGGGAGTAAAAATGAGCAGTTCTTC
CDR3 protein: CASSSATSGSKNEQFF

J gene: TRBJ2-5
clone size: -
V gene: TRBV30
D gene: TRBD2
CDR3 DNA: TGTGCCTGGAGTCCTGGGACTAGCGGGCCCCAGTACTTC
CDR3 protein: CAWSPGTSGPQYF

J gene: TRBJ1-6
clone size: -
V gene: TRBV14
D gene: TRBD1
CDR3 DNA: TGTGCCAGCAGCCAAGATAGGGGACAGGGATCACCCCTCCACTTT
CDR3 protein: CASSQDRGQGSPLHF

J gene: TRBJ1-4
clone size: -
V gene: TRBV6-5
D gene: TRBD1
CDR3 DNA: TGTGCCAGCAGCCGGGGACAGAATAATGAAAAACTGTTTTTT
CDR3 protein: CASSRGQNNEKLFF

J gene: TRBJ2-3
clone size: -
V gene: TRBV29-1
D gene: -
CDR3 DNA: TGCAGCGTTGAAGACGGACGGGCCGATAGAGACACAGATACGCAGTATTTT
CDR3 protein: CSVEDGRADRDTDTQYF

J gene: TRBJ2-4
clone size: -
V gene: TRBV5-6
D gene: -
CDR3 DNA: TGTGCCAGCAGCATCCCTGGGAACATTCAGTACTTC
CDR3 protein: CASSIPGNIQYF

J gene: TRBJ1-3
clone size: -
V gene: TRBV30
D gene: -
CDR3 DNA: TGTGCCTGGGGTATCGGGGGGGCGGAAGGAAACACCATATATTTT
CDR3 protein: CAWGIGGAEGNTIYF

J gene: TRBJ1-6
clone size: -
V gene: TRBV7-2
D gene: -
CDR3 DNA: TGTGCCAGCAGCTGGAGGAGGACAGATACTTCACCCCTCCACTTT
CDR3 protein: CASSWRRTDTSPLHF

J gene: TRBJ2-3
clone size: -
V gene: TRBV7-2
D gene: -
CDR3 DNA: TGTGCCAGCAAAAGCGGCCTTAGCACAGATACGCAGTATTTT
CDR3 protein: CASKSGLSTDTQYF

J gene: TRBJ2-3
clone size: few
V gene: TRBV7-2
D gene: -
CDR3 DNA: TGTGCCAGCAGCCGGAGACAGATAGATACGCAGTATTTT
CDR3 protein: CASSRRQIDTQYF

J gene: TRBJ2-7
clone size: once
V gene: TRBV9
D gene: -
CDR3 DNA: TGTGCCAGCAGCGTAGCCCCCGGGGCAGGAGGCCCCCTCGAGCAGTACTTC
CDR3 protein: CASSVAPGAGGPLEQYF

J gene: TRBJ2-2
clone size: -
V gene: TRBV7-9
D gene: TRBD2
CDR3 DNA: TGTGCCAGCAGCTTAGTCGTGGGAGGGGATGTCGCCGGGGAGCTGTTTTTT
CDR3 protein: CASSLVVGGDVAGELFF

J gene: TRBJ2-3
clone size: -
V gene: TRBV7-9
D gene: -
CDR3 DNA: TGTGCCAGCAGCTTAAAGGGTAGGGGGGATACGCAGTATTTT
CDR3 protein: CASSLKGRGDTQYF

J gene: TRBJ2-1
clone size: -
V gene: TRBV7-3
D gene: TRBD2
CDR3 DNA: TGTGCCAGCAGCTCAGGGACTAGCGGCTACAATGAGCAGTTCTTC
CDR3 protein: CASSSGTSGYNEQFF

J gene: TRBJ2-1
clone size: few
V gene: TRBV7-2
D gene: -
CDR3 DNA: TGTGCCAGCAGCTTAGTTGGAGGGCTGGTGTCAGGCAATGAGCAGTTCTTC
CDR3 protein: CASSLVGGLVSGNEQFF

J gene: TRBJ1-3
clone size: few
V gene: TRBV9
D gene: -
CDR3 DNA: TGTGCCAGCAGTCGCACTGGAAACACCATATATTTT
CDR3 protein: CASSRTGNTIYF

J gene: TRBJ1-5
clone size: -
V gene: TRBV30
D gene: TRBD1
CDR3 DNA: TGTGCCTGGACCGCCGGGACAGGGGATCAGCCCCAGCATTTT
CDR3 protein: CAWTAGTGDQPQHF

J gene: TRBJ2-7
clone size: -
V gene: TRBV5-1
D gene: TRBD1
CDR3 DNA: TGCGCCAGCAGCAGCGGACAGGGGACCTACGAGCAGTACTTC
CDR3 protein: CASSSGQGTYEQYF

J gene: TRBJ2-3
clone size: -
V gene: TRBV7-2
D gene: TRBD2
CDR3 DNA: TGTGCCAGCAGGCCAGGGACTAGCGCTTTATGGCAGTATTTT
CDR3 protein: CASRPGTSALWQYF

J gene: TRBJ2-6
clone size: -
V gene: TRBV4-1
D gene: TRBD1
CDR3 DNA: TGCGCCAGCAGCCAAGAGGGGACAGGGGGCTCTGGGGCCAACGTCCTGACTTTC
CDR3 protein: CASSQEGTGGSGANVLTF

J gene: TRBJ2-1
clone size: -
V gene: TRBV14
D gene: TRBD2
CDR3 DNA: TGTGCCAGCAGCCAAAGAGGGATAGCGGGGGTGGTGCAGTTCTTC
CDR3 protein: CASSQRGIAGVVQFF